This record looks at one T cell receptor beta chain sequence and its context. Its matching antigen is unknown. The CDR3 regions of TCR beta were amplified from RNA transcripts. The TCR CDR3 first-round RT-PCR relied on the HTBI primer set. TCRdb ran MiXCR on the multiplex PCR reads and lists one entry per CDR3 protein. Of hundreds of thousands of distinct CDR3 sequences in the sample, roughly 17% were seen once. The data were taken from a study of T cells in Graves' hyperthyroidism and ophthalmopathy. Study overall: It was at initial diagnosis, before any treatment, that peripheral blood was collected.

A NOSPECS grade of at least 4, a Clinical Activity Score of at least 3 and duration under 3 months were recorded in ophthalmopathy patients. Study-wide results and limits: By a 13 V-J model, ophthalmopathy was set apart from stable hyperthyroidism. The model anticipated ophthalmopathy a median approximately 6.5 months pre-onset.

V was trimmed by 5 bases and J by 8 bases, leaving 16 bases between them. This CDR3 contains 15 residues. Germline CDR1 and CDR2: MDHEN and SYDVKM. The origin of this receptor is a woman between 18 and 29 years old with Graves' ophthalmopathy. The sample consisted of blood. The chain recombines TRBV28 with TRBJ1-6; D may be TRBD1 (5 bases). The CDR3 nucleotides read TGTGCCAGCAGTCCCCTTATGCAAGGGGATTCACCCCTCCACTTT. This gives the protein CASSPLMQGDSPLHF. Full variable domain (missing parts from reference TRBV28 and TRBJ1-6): DVKVTQSSRYLVKRTGEKVFLECVQDMDHENMFWYRQDPGLGLRLIYFSYDVKMKEKGDIPEGYSVSREKKERFSLILESASTNQTSMYLCASSPLMQGDSPLHFGNGTRLTVT.